Listed here are 11 T cell receptor beta chains from one sample, sequenced in a study of a mutant IDH1 vaccine in newly diagnosed glioma. Antigen specificity for these receptors is unknown. The method was immunoSEQ multiplex PCR; TCRdb's version includes in-frame clones alone and lacks a portion of them. The table includes 50,000 to 65,000 clones, 75% to 90% detected once. Time point reported: week 23, last vaccination. A single vaccine dose contained 300 ug of mutant IDH1 20-mer peptide, and topical imiquimod was used with it. This specimen consisted of PBMCs, obtained from a glioma patient whose treatment included an IDH1 peptide vaccine. The receptors shown here come from a man aged 35 to 55 with glioma.

The genes are TRBV29-1 and TRBJ2-7; D is possibly TRBD1 (6 bases). The ends were cut back, 0 bases at V and 4 bases at J, with 10 bases in the middle. The CDR3 has 13 residues. Germline V gene data show CDR1 as SQVTM and CDR2 as ANQGSEA. CDR3 loop: CSVEETGKYEQYF. The CDR3 DNA sequence: TGCAGCGTTGAAGAAACAGGGAAGTACGAGCAGTACTTC.

This sequence joins TRBV19 and TRBJ1-1; D is unclear. V lost 5 bases, J lost 2 bases, and 12 bases lay in between. This CDR3 has 14 amino acids. CDR1 LNHDA and CDR2 SQIVND come from the germline V gene (reference sequence). The CDR3 DNA is TGTGCCAGTAGTTTTATGAGTAGTAACACTGAAGCTTTCTTT. Encoded protein: CASSFMSSNTEAFF.

This chain joins TRBV5-4 and TRBJ2-2, with 8 bases aligning to TRBD2. CDR1 and CDR2 (germline): SGHNT, YYREEE (reference sequence). V was pared by 4 bases and J by 1 base, with 0 bases of the junction left unmatched. The CDR3 consists of 14 residues. CDR3 nucleotide sequence: TGTGCCAGCAGCCTAGCGGGGAACACCGGGGAGCTGTTTTTT. As protein: CASSLAGNTGELFF.

This clone was seen a single time. The chain joins TRBV10-3 to TRBJ1-2; TRBD1 matches at 7 bases. The CDR3 covers 15 residues. The ends lost 2 bases at V and 4 bases at J; junction bases unmatched: 7. Germline V lookup: CDR1 ENHRY, CDR2 SYGVKD. The CDR3 here is CAISEAGGAAYGYTF. The DNA for the CDR3 is TGTGCCATCAGTGAGGCAGGGGGGGCGGCCTATGGCTACACCTTC.

The chain joins TRBV6-1 to TRBJ2-3; D is unclear. CDR1 and CDR2 from the germline V gene are MNHNS and SASEGT. This CDR3 spans 12 amino acids. V was shortened by 4 bases and J by 6 bases, with 8 bases between the two germline ends. CDR3 sequence: CASSAERDTQYF. The CDR3 DNA follows: TGTGCCAGCAGTGCGGAACGGGATACGCAGTATTTT.

This chain uses TRBV29-1 with TRBJ1-5; maybe TRBD1 (6 bases). In germline, CDR1 is SQVTM, CDR2 ANQGSEA. V shed 6 bases and J shed 3 bases, with 12 bases lying between them. The CDR3 totals 13 residues. This CDR3 reads CSVGWDINQPQHF. The CDR3 nucleotides read TGCAGCGTGGGGTGGGACATCAATCAGCCCCAGCATTTT.

A single count supports this clone. This chain connects TRBV9 to TRBJ2-1, with 10 bases lining up with TRBD1. From germline, CDR1 is SGDLS and CDR2 YYNGEE. This CDR3 has 16 amino acids. V dropped 1 base and J dropped 6; count of bases not matched to a gene: 7. The CDR3 DNA is TGTGCCAGCAGCGTATTAGGACAGGGGGTTAGCAATGAGCAGTTCTTC. Its translation: CASSVLGQGVSNEQFF.

The chain joins TRBV11-2 to TRBJ2-2; D unresolved. The CDR3 covers 13 residues. With 5 bases removed from V and 7 bases from J, the gap between germline ends came to 11 bases. The germline V gene has CDR1 SGHAT and CDR2 FQNNGV. CDR3 sequence: CASSPPGVGELFF. Written as DNA, the CDR3 is TGTGCCAGCAGCCCCCCTGGCGTCGGGGAGCTGTTTTTT. Complete variable domain (other parts from reference TRBV11-2 and TRBJ2-2): EAGVAQSPRYKIIEKRQSVAFWCNPISGHATLYWYQQILGQGPKLLIQFQNNGVVDDSQLPKDRFSAERLKGVDSTLKIQPAKLEDSAVYLCASSPPGVGELFFGEGSRLTVL.

This rearrangement joins TRBV7-2 to TRBJ1-2; possible D gene TRBD1, 6 bases. With 3 bases removed from V and 8 bases from J, the gap between germline ends came to 13 bases. From germline, CDR1 is SGHTA and CDR2 FQGNSA. The CDR3 is 13 amino acids. CDR3 DNA sequence: TGTGCCAGCAGCTTTGGGGGGCAGGGCGGCTACACCTTC. It translates to CASSFGGQGGYTF.

For this clone: This CDR3 is also generated by other DNA sequences in the sample. J is TRBJ2-1 and V is TRBV29-1, with 10 bases fitting TRBD1. V was clipped by 5 bases and J by 2 bases; unmatched bases: 3. The CDR3 totals 14 residues. CDR1 and CDR2 from the germline V gene are SQVTM and ANQGSEA. In DNA, the CDR3 is TGCAGCGTTACCGGGACAGGGGCCTACAATGAGCAGTTCTTC. This encodes CSVTGTGAYNEQFF.

V is TRBV6-5 and J is TRBJ2-5; D ambiguous. CDR3 length: 13 residues. Germline CDR1 reads MNHEY; CDR2 reads SVGAGI. V lost 3 bases and J lost 2, with 7 bases in between. The CDR3 region is CASSYRDQETQYF. The CDR3 DNA follows: TGTGCCAGCAGTTATAGAGATCAAGAGACCCAGTACTTC.